The 20 T cell receptor beta chains listed next were all sequenced from one sample in a study of cytomegalovirus exposure and HLA in healthy donors. The PCR made use of 60 Vbeta and 13 Jbeta primers. The protocol was immunoSEQ multiplex PCR, while the TCRdb copy is restricted to in-frame clones and leaves out a portion. This sample carries approximately 150,000 clones, roughly 80% of them seen once, and the ten largest clones take less than 15%. The sequencing sample was made of PBMCs. The source is a woman aged 50 to 60 in good health and CMV-seronegative.

The rearrangement joins TRBV7-6 to TRBJ2-5; D is perhaps TRBD2 (5 bases). V lost 3 bases and J 4 bases, leaving 9 bases between the germline ends. This CDR3 has 13 amino acids. Germline CDR1 reads SGHVS; CDR2 reads FNYEAQ. The CDR3 bases are TGTGCCAGCAGCTTGCAGGCGGGAGAGACCCAGTACTTC. It yields the protein CASSLQAGETQYF.

This chain joins TRBV6-5 and TRBJ1-1; D is undetermined. The V and J ends lost 4 bases and 5 bases respectively, with 14 bases between them. This CDR3 has 14 residues. The germline V gene encodes CDR1 MNHEY and CDR2 SVGAGI. CDR3 residues: CASSFERRGTEAFF. CDR3 sequence (DNA): TGTGCCAGCAGTTTCGAGCGGCGGGGTACTGAAGCTTTCTTT.

Only a few counts were recorded for this clone. The chain recombines TRBV7-8 with TRBJ2-1, with 9 positions matching TRBD1. Germline V gives CDR1 SGHVS, CDR2 FQNEAQ. The CDR3 covers 22 residues. V was pared by 4 bases and J by 0 bases, with 22 bases of the junction left unmatched. The CDR3 coding sequence is TGTGCCAGCAGCTACCGGTTAAAGACAGGGGGTGCCGTAACGAGCTCCTACAATGAGCAGTTCTTC. The encoded protein is CASSYRLKTGGAVTSSYNEQFF.

The CDR3 protein is CASSLAGGKSYTF. The CDR3 DNA sequence: TGTGCCAGCAGCTTGGCAGGGGGAAAGAGCTACACCTTC. The chain couples TRBV5-5 to TRBJ1-2; TRBD1 matches at 7 bases. V lost 0 bases, J lost 9 bases, and 5 bases stayed unmatched. The CDR3 contains 13 residues. The germline V gene encodes CDR1 SGHKS and CDR2 YYEKEE (reference sequence).

V gene TRBV19 combines with J gene TRBJ2-2, with TRBD2 as a possible D gene (5 bases). Trimming took off 5 bases at V and 5 bases at J, with 18 bases between the two ends. This CDR3 region has 16 residues. Germline-derived CDR1 and CDR2 are LNHDA and SQIVND (reference sequence). The chain's CDR3 is CASSPEEDFITGELFF. The CDR3 DNA reads TGTGCCAGTAGTCCCGAAGAGGACTTTATTACCGGGGAGCTGTTTTTT.

This clone was counted once. The rearrangement joins TRBV5-1 to TRBJ2-1, with unresolved D. CDR1 and CDR2 from the germline V gene are SGHRS and YFSETQ. The CDR3 consists of 12 residues. V gave up 3 bases and J gave up 9 bases, with 10 bases separating them. The CDR3 nucleotides read TGCGCCAGCAGCTCCCCCTTGTCTGAGCAGTTCTTC. Protein product: CASSSPLSEQFF.

The rearrangement uses TRBV19 and TRBJ2-7; 8 nucleotides line up with TRBD2. The CDR3 length is 14 residues. Germline V gene data show CDR1 as LNHDA and CDR2 as SQIVND (reference sequence). V dropped 7 bases and J dropped 1; count of bases not matched to a gene: 6. The CDR3 DNA reads as TGTGCCAGTAAATGGAGCGGGAGTTCCTACGAGCAGTACTTC. This sequence encodes CASKWSGSSYEQYF.

This sequence joins TRBV4-1 and TRBJ1-2; possibly TRBD1 for D (5 bases). The CDR3 contains 16 residues. V was cut by 3 bases and J by 0 bases, with 14 bases left in between. Per the germline V gene, CDR1 is MGHRA and CDR2 is YSYEKL. CDR3 sequence reads: CASSHAGPGANYGYTF. The CDR3 region has the DNA TGCGCCAGCAGCCACGCTGGCCCGGGGGCTAACTATGGCTACACCTTC.

The CDR3 spells CASSPPHRGDGYTF. The DNA of the CDR3 is TGTGCCAGCTCACCACCCCACAGGGGGGACGGCTACACCTTC. The V gene is TRBV18, the J gene TRBJ1-2; TRBD1 agrees at 8 bases. V was clipped by 0 bases and J by 8 bases; unmatched bases: 5. Germline CDR1 KGHSH, CDR2 LQKENI. This CDR3 is 14 amino acids long.

V gene TRBV6-5 combines with J gene TRBJ2-1, with 7 bases aligning to TRBD2. V lost 7 bases and J lost 5; bases outside the gene matches: 5. From germline, CDR1 is MNHEY and CDR2 SVGAGI. CDR3 length: 13 residues. Here the CDR3 reads CASTASGHNEQFF. The CDR3 region has the DNA TGTGCCAGCACTGCTAGCGGACACAATGAGCAGTTCTTC.

The V call is TRBV28, the J call TRBJ2-7, with 7 bases fitting TRBD1. J was trimmed by 1 base and V by 5 bases; bases with no gene match: 5. The CDR3 spans 14 residues. Germline V gives CDR1 MDHEN, CDR2 SYDVKM. In DNA form, the CDR3 reads TGTGCCAGCAGTAACCCGACAGGGTCCTACGAGCAGTACTTC. Translation gives CASSNPTGSYEQYF.

V gene TRBV29-1 combines with J gene TRBJ2-1; D gene unclear. The CDR3 spans 13 residues. V gave up 7 bases and J gave up 2 bases, with 12 bases separating them. Germline V lookup: CDR1 SQVTM, CDR2 ANQGSEA. CDR3 sequence: CSAREPTYNEQFF. In DNA, the CDR3 is TGCAGCGCCCGAGAACCCACCTACAATGAGCAGTTCTTC.

Concerning this clone itself: Other DNA sequences of this sample code for an identical CDR3. V is TRBV13 and J is TRBJ1-2; 7 nucleotides agree with TRBD1. Trimming at V came to 5 bases and at J to 8 bases, leaving 11 bases not matched to a gene. The CDR3 has 14 amino acids. CDR1 PRHDT and CDR2 FYEKMQ come from the germline V gene (reference sequence). The CDR3 bases are TGTGCCAGCAGCGAGGGGACAGTAGAGGGGGGCTACACCTTC. It codes for CASSEGTVEGGYTF.

This clone appeared a single time. The chain employs TRBV11-2 and TRBJ2-1; TRBD1 is a possible D gene (6 bases). Germline CDR1 SGHAT, CDR2 FQNNGV. Trimming pared 3 bases from V and 12 bases from J, leaving 30 bases between. The CDR3 is 18 residues long. As DNA, the CDR3 is TGTGCCAGCAGCTTCGGAGGACAGATTTACCGCGGCCCCCAGGGGCAGTTCTTC. Protein: CASSFGGQIYRGPQGQFF.

This chain connects TRBV7-6 to TRBJ2-1; D is possibly TRBD2 (6 bases). V was shortened by 3 bases and J by 2 bases, with 14 bases between the two germline ends. This CDR3 has 16 amino acids. Germline V CDR1 and CDR2: SGHVS, FNYEAQ. This chain's CDR3 is CASSLGSGYTYNEQFF. As DNA, the CDR3 is TGTGCCAGCAGCTTGGGTAGCGGATATACCTACAATGAGCAGTTCTTC.

The rearrangement links TRBV7-9 to TRBJ2-2; D unresolved. V was trimmed by 4 bases and J by 5 bases, leaving 17 bases between them. The CDR3 sequence is 16 residues long. Looked up from germline, CDR1 is SEHNR and CDR2 is FQNEAQ (reference sequence). DNA of the CDR3: TGTGCCAGCAGCTCAGCCCGGAGTTTGAGAACCGGGGAGCTGTTTTTT. As protein: CASSSARSLRTGELFF.

V and J are TRBV9 and TRBJ1-3; D not certain. Germline V gene sequence: CDR1 SGDLS, CDR2 YYNGEE. V lost 0 bases and J 9 bases, leaving 22 bases between the germline ends. The CDR3 is 17 residues long. The CDR3 spells CASSVAPIRTSGVTIYF. The DNA for the CDR3 is TGTGCCAGCAGCGTAGCTCCCATCCGGACGAGCGGAGTCACCATATATTTT.

V is TRBV13 and J is TRBJ1-2; 8 nucleotides agree with TRBD1. J lost 4 bases, V lost 5 bases, and 12 bases had no gene match. Germline V gene sequence: CDR1 PRHDT, CDR2 FYEKMQ (reference sequence). The CDR3 runs to 16 residues. The CDR3 region is CASSILGQGVIYGYTF. In DNA form, the CDR3 reads TGTGCCAGCAGCATCCTCGGACAGGGAGTTATCTATGGCTACACCTTC.

This clone was seen at least ten times. Other DNA sequences in the sample encode the same CDR3. The chain is built from TRBV6-4 and TRBJ1-1, with D possibly TRBD1 on 6 matching bases. CDR3 size: 14 residues. Trimming left V 0 bases short and J 4 bases short, with 9 bases between. CDR1 is MRHNA, CDR2 SNTAGT, per germline. The CDR3 spells CASSDSSRGTEAFF. CDR3 in DNA: TGTGCCAGCAGTGACTCGAGCAGGGGCACTGAAGCTTTCTTT.

The J gene is TRBJ2-3, the V gene TRBV27, with 8 bases identical to TRBD2. CDR1 and CDR2 from the germline V gene are MNHEY and SMNVEV (reference sequence). This CDR3 has 15 residues. The trim removed 5 bases at V and 7 bases at J, leaving 11 bases unmatched. The CDR3 DNA reads TGTGCCAGCAGTCCCTCTAGCGGGTGGGCGAATACGCAGTATTTT. Translated, it gives CASSPSSGWANTQYF.